This entry lists 25 T cell receptor beta chains sequenced from one sample in a study of T cell changes during pregnancy in multiple sclerosis. Libraries were prepared by immunoSEQ multiplex PCR; TCRdb keeps only in-frame clonotypes and omits some of them. The table includes about 31,000 clones, approximately 90% detected once. The input for sequencing was CD8+ T cells from peripheral blood mononuclear cells, taken in the second trimester of pregnancy. The source is a female donor with multiple sclerosis, enrolled in a pregnancy study.

The chain is built from TRBV30 and TRBJ2-3; unclear D gene. CDR3 size: 11 residues. Trimming shortened V by 8 bases and J by 8 bases, and 14 bases separated the two germline ends. In germline, CDR1 is GTSNPN, CDR2 SVGIG (reference sequence). CDR3 loop: CAHRDAVTQYF. The CDR3 DNA reads as TGTGCCCACCGAGACGCGGTTACGCAGTATTTT.

The genes are TRBV13 and TRBJ2-5, with D maybe TRBD1 (5 bases). Trimming left V 5 bases short and J 1 base short, with 14 bases between. The CDR3 totals 15 residues. The germline V gene has CDR1 PRHDT and CDR2 FYEKMQ (reference sequence). Written as DNA, the CDR3 is TGTGCCAGCAGCCAGAGTCCAGGGCCCCAAGAGACCCAGTACTTC. Encoded protein: CASSQSPGPQETQYF.

V gene TRBV5-1 combines with J gene TRBJ2-1, with 12 bases fitting TRBD2. CDR1 and CDR2 (germline): SGHRS, YFSETQ. This CDR3 comprises 16 residues. V dropped 2 bases and J dropped 6; count of bases not matched to a gene: 6. The chain's CDR3 is CASSFLAGGGSNEQFF. In DNA form, the CDR3 reads TGCGCCAGCAGCTTCCTAGCGGGAGGGGGATCCAATGAGCAGTTCTTC.

The chain has TRBV29-1 and TRBJ2-1; TRBD2 matches at 9 bases. V dropped 6 bases and J dropped 6; count of bases not matched to a gene: 12. The length of the CDR3 is 15 residues. Germline V CDR1 and CDR2: SQVTM, ANQGSEA. CDR3 amino acids: CSVPGAGGPFNEQFF. DNA of the CDR3: TGCAGCGTACCTGGGGCGGGAGGGCCATTCAATGAGCAGTTCTTC.

J is TRBJ2-7 and V is TRBV9; 7 bases fit TRBD2. V shed 7 bases, J shed 1 base, and the junction held 14 bases outside the gene matches. The length of the CDR3 is 16 residues. CDR1 is SGDLS, CDR2 YYNGEE, per germline. CDR3 bases: TGTGCCAGCGGGTCAGCGGGGTCTTTCGGTTCCTACGAGCAGTACTTC. The encoded protein is CASGSAGSFGSYEQYF.

The chain joins TRBV25-1 to TRBJ2-1; 9 bases fit TRBD1. The CDR3 sequence is 18 residues long. CDR1 MGHDK and CDR2 SYGVNS come from the germline V gene. V gave up 1 base and J gave up 6 bases; unmatched junction bases: 13. The CDR3 region has the DNA TGTGCCAGCAGTGAATTATGGCATGACAGGGGGGTATCCAATGAGCAGTTCTTC. Amino acid sequence: CASSELWHDRGVSNEQFF.

The CDR3 here is CASSLWGALAKNIQYF. The DNA for the CDR3 is TGTGCCAGCAGTTTATGGGGGGCCCTAGCCAAAAACATTCAGTACTTC. This chain uses TRBV28 with TRBJ2-4, with D perhaps TRBD1 (6 bases). This CDR3 region has 16 residues. Germline-derived CDR1 and CDR2 are MDHEN and SYDVKM. The V end was cut by 0 bases, the J end by 0 bases, with 9 bases between.

The rearrangement links TRBV5-4 to TRBJ2-1; 10 positions agree with TRBD2. After removal of 0 bases from V and 1 base from J, the junction contained 10 bases not matched to a gene. Germline CDR1 and CDR2: SGHNT and YYREEE (reference sequence). The CDR3 covers 19 residues. The CDR3 spells CASSLGGTSDLLSYNEQFF. The CDR3 DNA follows: TGTGCCAGCAGCTTGGGGGGGACTAGCGACCTTCTATCCTACAATGAGCAGTTCTTC.

This clone was detected once. The chain is built from TRBV18 and TRBJ1-5, with a tentative D call TRBD1 (5 bases). V was shortened by 2 bases and J by 1 base, with 12 bases between the two germline ends. Germline values: CDR1 KGHSH, CDR2 LQKENI. The CDR3 contains 16 residues. Here the CDR3 DNA reads TGTGCCAGCTCACCAGGGTTCAGGGCGAGCAATCAGCCCCAGCATTTT. Protein product: CASSPGFRASNQPQHF.

The rearrangement links TRBV4-3 to TRBJ2-7; 14 bases map to TRBD2. The germline V gene has CDR1 LGHNA and CDR2 YSLEER. The CDR3 consists of 17 residues. With V trimmed by 1 base and J by 4 bases, 6 bases remained unmatched. CDR3 bases: TGCGCCAGCAGCCAAGGACTAGCGGGAGGGGAAGGGTACGAGCAGTACTTC. Its translation is CASSQGLAGGEGYEQYF.

V and J are TRBV11-2 and TRBJ2-7; the match to TRBD1 covers 9 bases. CDR1 and CDR2 from the germline V gene are SGHAT and FQNNGV. This CDR3 has 14 residues. V lost 3 bases to trimming and J lost 3 bases; unmatched junction nucleotides: 3. The DNA for the CDR3 is TGTGCCAGCAGCTTGGGACAGGGAGGCTACGAGCAGTACTTC. Translating it yields CASSLGQGGYEQYF.

CDR3 sequence reads: CASSVGLAGGLTDTQYF. CDR3 bases: TGTGCCAGCAGCGTAGGGTTAGCGGGAGGCCTCACAGATACGCAGTATTTT. The J gene is TRBJ2-3, the V gene TRBV9; 10 bases map to TRBD2. This CDR3 region has 17 residues. The V segment lost 0 bases and the J segment 2 bases; nucleotides outside the gene matches: 6. Germline V gene data show CDR1 as SGDLS and CDR2 as YYNGEE.

V usage is TRBV4-1 and J usage is TRBJ2-5; D may be TRBD1 (5 bases). Trimming left V 2 bases short and J 5 bases short, with 15 bases between. The CDR3 has 15 residues. Germline assignment: CDR1 MGHRA and CDR2 YSYEKL. DNA for the CDR3: TGCGCCAGCAGCCAAAGGGGTGGTTTCCTGGAGACCCAGTACTTC. Its protein product is CASSQRGGFLETQYF.

The gene calls are TRBV5-1 and TRBJ1-2; 8 bases line up with TRBD1. Germline assignment: CDR1 SGHRS and CDR2 YFSETQ. V lost 0 bases, J lost 4 bases, and 2 bases stayed unmatched. CDR3 length: 14 amino acids. For the CDR3, the DNA is TGCGCCAGCAGCTTGGTGGACAGGGTCTATGGCTACACCTTC. It yields the protein CASSLVDRVYGYTF.

This clone was seen a handful of times. V gene TRBV5-1 combines with J gene TRBJ1-4; D might be TRBD1 (6 bases). Germline loops: CDR1 SGHRS, CDR2 YFSETQ. V was clipped by 0 bases and J by 2 bases, with 8 bases between them. The CDR3 sequence is 15 residues long. This CDR3 reads CASSLGGLTNEKLFF. The CDR3 DNA is TGCGCCAGCAGCTTGGGGGGGCTGACTAATGAAAAACTGTTTTTT.

The chain recombines TRBV28 with TRBJ2-5, with 8 positions matching TRBD1. Germline V CDR1 and CDR2: MDHEN, SYDVKM. With V trimmed by 0 bases and J by 0 bases, 3 bases remained unmatched. This CDR3 region has 16 residues. DNA of the CDR3: TGTGCCAGCAGTTTATGGGGGACAGGTGACCAAGAGACCCAGTACTTC. Translation gives CASSLWGTGDQETQYF.

The genes are TRBV27 and TRBJ2-7; a weak D match, TRBD1 (6 bases). V shed 2 bases and J shed 2 bases, with 10 bases lying between them. This CDR3 contains 14 residues. Germline V gives CDR1 MNHEY, CDR2 SMNVEV (reference sequence). CDR3 amino acids: CASSLRGITYEQYF. The DNA of the CDR3 is TGTGCCAGCAGTTTAAGGGGGATTACCTACGAGCAGTACTTC.

The rearrangement links TRBV4-1 to TRBJ2-7, with D maybe TRBD1 (5 bases). The CDR3 runs 16 residues. The V gene lost 0 bases and the J gene lost 1 base, with 13 bases spanning the gap. Germline CDR1 is MGHRA and CDR2 is YSYEKL. The CDR3 spells CASSQDNGQGSYEQYF. The DNA for the CDR3 is TGCGCCAGCAGCCAAGATAACGGGCAGGGATCCTACGAGCAGTACTTC.

J is TRBJ2-2 and V is TRBV6-5; 7 bases are shared with TRBD2. The CDR3 is made up of 14 amino acids. V lost 6 bases, J lost 6 bases, and 7 bases stayed unmatched. Germline V gives CDR1 MNHEY, CDR2 SVGAGI. The CDR3 region is CASRLRGEAGELFF. The CDR3 nucleotides read TGTGCCAGCAGACTACGGGGGGAAGCCGGGGAGCTGTTTTTT.

The chain has TRBV10-1 and TRBJ2-1; 7 bases agree with TRBD2. In germline, CDR1 is WNHNN, CDR2 SYGVQD (reference sequence). The CDR3 loop spans 16 amino acids. The V segment lost 0 bases and the J segment 0 bases; nucleotides outside the gene matches: 2. CDR3 DNA: TGCGCCAGCAGTGAGTCGGGCGGGGGCTCCTACAATGAGCAGTTCTTC. Its translation: CASSESGGGSYNEQFF.

This rearrangement joins TRBV27 to TRBJ2-7; 13 nucleotides align to TRBD2. In germline, CDR1 is MNHEY, CDR2 SMNVEV (reference sequence). V shed 6 bases, J shed 0 bases, and the junction held 17 bases outside the gene matches. The CDR3 has 20 residues. CDR3 sequence reads: CASSNPPGLAGLRSSYEQYF. In DNA, the CDR3 is TGTGCCAGCAGCAACCCTCCGGGACTAGCGGGGCTTAGGAGCTCCTACGAGCAGTACTTC.

The V gene is TRBV5-5, the J gene TRBJ2-7; TRBD1 is a possible D gene (5 bases). Germline V lookup: CDR1 SGHKS, CDR2 YYEKEE (reference sequence). V was cut by 1 base and J by 3 bases, with 11 bases left in between. The CDR3 totals 14 residues. DNA of the CDR3: TGTGCCAGCAGCTTGAGACAGTCTCACTACGAGCAGTACTTC. Its translation: CASSLRQSHYEQYF.

The chain combines TRBV27 with TRBJ2-6; no clear D gene. CDR1 is MNHEY and CDR2 is SMNVEV in the germline V gene (reference sequence). V was clipped by 5 bases and J by 0 bases, with 5 bases between them. There are 14 residues in the CDR3. The CDR3 loop is CASSPSSGANVLTF. In DNA, the CDR3 is TGTGCCAGCAGTCCCTCCTCTGGGGCCAACGTCCTGACTTTC.

This rearrangement joins TRBV29-1 to TRBJ2-7; 7 bases are shared with TRBD1. This CDR3 is built from 12 residues. Germline loops: CDR1 SQVTM, CDR2 ANQGSEA. The J segment lost 6 bases and the V segment lost 5 bases, leaving 7 bases of the junction unmatched. The CDR3 DNA follows: TGCAGCGTTCGTACTACAGGGGCCGAGCAGTACTTC. Its translation: CSVRTTGAEQYF.

This sequence joins TRBV5-6 and TRBJ2-5, with 7 bases lining up with TRBD1. The end of the DNA aligns better with TRBJ2-7, so the J call may be wrong. The CDR3 is 13 amino acids. Per the germline V gene, CDR1 is SGHDT and CDR2 is YYEEEE. DNA of the CDR3: TGTGCCAGCAGCTTCACAGGGGTGGCCGAGCAGTACTTC. Translated, it gives CASSFTGVAEQYF.